Sequencing of this T cell receptor beta chain was carried out in a study of beta chain features in type 1 diabetes. General study results and limits: Across all four CD4+ subsets, people with type 1 diabetes showed modestly shorter TCRB CDR3s.

The germline V gene encodes CDR1 LGHNA and CDR2 YSLEER. V gave up 3 bases and J gave up 2 bases; unmatched junction bases: 9. This CDR3 is 17 amino acids long. This clone was counted a few times. The antigen is undetermined. All of the isolated RNA was reverse transcribed, so expressed TCRB transcripts were sequenced. This table comes from immunoSEQ multiplex PCR, and its TCRdb copy is limited to in-frame clones, with some not included. Among about 290,000 clones listed, 8% were seen once. The rearrangement uses TRBV4-3 and TRBJ2-3, with TRBD2 identical over 9 bases. This receptor was taken from a young woman in good health. The source material was central memory CD4+ T cells from blood. The CDR3 DNA reads as TGCGCCAGCAGCCAGGCGCTAGCGGGGAGCCTCACAGATACGCAGTATTTT. Residues: CASSQALAGSLTDTQYF.